The subject of this entry is one TCR beta chain. Other DNA sequences from this sample encode an identical CDR3 as well. With 6 bases clipped from V and 9 bases from J, the junction kept 4 bases outside the gene matches. In germline, CDR1 is MNHEY, CDR2 SMNVEV (reference sequence). The CDR3 contains 14 residues. This specimen belongs to a study of blood T cell repertoires in COVID-19. Across the study: The cDNA or gDNA used as material had been derived from T cells, B-cell-depleted T cells, or PBMCs.

Sequencing used immunoSEQ multiplex PCR; TCRdb keeps in-frame clones, though not all of them. The table has roughly 60,000 clones, roughly 89% seen once; the top ten hold over 5.5%. Sequencing was done on a sample of peripheral blood. The clonotype comes from a human donor in a cohort sampled during active COVID-19. This chain joins TRBV27 and TRBJ2-1, with TRBD2 identical over 14 bases. CDR3 residues: CASRGLAGGLEQFF. The CDR3 DNA follows: TGTGCCAGCAGAGGACTAGCGGGGGGCCTTGAGCAGTTCTTC.